This section outlines one T cell receptor beta chain sequence together with its context. Its antigen is unknown. Different DNA sequences within this sample yield the same CDR3. This sample is drawn from a study of PD-1 blockade in classical Hodgkin lymphoma. Study observations and caveats: By cycle point C4D1, TCR diversity had risen significantly in CD4+ cells (but not CD8+ cells).

Time point specified: cycle 4 day 1 (C4D1), after less than 7 weeks of nivolumab. No patient escaped relapse after autologous stem cell transplantation, and brentuximab vedotin exposure varied. Best responses were complete response, partial response or progressive disease. Trimming at V came to 4 bases and at J to 5 bases, leaving 15 bases not matched to a gene. This CDR3 comprises 16 residues. Germline values: CDR1 GTSNPN, CDR2 SVGIG (reference sequence). The table came from immunoSEQ multiplex PCR; TCRdb's copy has only in-frame clones and leaves some out. In the table there are fewer than 100,000 clones, 90% to 95% of which are singletons.

The V gene is TRBV30, the J gene TRBJ1-1; 8 nucleotides align to TRBD1. This TCR was sampled from a human donor with classical Hodgkin lymphoma. Here the sequenced sample was peripheral blood mononuclear cells (PBMCs), taken before the fourth cycle of nivolumab. The CDR3 DNA follows: TGTGCCTGGATCCCGGGACAGGTCTCTCCATTAACTGAAGCTTTCTTT. It specifies CAWIPGQVSPLTEAFF. Complete variable domain (other parts from reference TRBV30 and TRBJ1-1): SQTIHQWPATLVQPVGSPLSLECTVEGTSNPNLYWYRQAAGRGLQLLFYSVGIGQISSEVPQNLSASRPQDRQFILSSKKLLLSDSGFYLCAWIPGQVSPLTEAFFGQGTRLTVV.